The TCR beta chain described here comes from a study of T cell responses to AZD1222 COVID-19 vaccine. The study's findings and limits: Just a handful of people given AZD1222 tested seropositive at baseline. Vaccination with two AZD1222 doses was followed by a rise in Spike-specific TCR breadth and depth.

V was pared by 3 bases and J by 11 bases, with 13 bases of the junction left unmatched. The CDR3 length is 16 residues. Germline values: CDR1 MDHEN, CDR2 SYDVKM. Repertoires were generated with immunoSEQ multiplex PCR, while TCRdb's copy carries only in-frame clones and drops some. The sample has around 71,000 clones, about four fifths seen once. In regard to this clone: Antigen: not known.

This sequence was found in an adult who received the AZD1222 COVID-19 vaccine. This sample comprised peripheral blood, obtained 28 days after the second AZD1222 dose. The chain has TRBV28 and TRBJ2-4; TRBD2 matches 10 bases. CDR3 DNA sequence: TGTGCCAGCAGTTTTTTGGCTAGCGGGGGTCTCGGGGTTCAGTACTTC. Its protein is CASSFLASGGLGVQYF.